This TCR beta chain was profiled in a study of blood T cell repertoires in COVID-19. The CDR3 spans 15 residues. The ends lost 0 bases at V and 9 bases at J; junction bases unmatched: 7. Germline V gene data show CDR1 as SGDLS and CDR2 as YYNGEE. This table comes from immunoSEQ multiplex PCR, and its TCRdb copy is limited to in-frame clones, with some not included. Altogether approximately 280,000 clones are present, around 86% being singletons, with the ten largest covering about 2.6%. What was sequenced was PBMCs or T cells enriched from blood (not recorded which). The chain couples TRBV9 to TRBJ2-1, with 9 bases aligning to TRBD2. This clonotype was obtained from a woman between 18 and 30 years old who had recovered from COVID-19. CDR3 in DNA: TGTGCCAGCAGCGTAGTGAGCGGGAGGTACGGTGAGCAGTTCTTC. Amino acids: CASSVVSGRYGEQFF.